Listed here are 16 T cell receptor beta chains from one sample, sequenced in a study of blood T cell repertoires in COVID-19. Here immunoSEQ multiplex PCR was the method, and the copy in TCRdb shows in-frame clones only, minus some. The sample gives roughly 460,000 clones, 70% to 90% of which show up once; roughly 0.84% is in the top ten. The sample comprised peripheral blood. Receptor source: a man aged 18-30 years with COVID-19, enrolled during active disease.

V gene TRBV20-1 combines with J gene TRBJ2-5; 10 bases match TRBD1. Unmatched junction bases numbered 12, after V lost 3 bases and J lost 5 bases. Germline-derived CDR1 and CDR2 are DFQATT and SNEGSKA (reference sequence). The length of the CDR3 is 16 residues. The DNA for the CDR3 is TGCAGTGCTAGTAAGGCGGGACAGGGGTTCGGGGAGACCCAGTACTTC. This translates into CSASKAGQGFGETQYF.

This clone was seen just once. The rearrangement uses TRBV11-2 and TRBJ2-1; D is unclear. Trimming removed 4 bases from V and 2 bases from J, with 9 bases in between. From germline, CDR1 is SGHAT and CDR2 FQNNGV. The CDR3 has 14 amino acids. DNA for the CDR3: TGTGCCAGCAGCTCCCATCAGGCCTACAATGAGCAGTTCTTC. It translates to CASSSHQAYNEQFF.

The V call is TRBV5-1, the J call TRBJ2-7; D perhaps matches TRBD1 (6 bases). The V end lost 1 base, the J end lost 0 bases, and 14 bases lay between the germline ends. CDR1 SGHRS and CDR2 YFSETQ come from the germline V gene. The CDR3 covers 16 residues. CDR3 amino acids: CASSLLRGHDSYEQYF. The CDR3 DNA sequence: TGCGCCAGCAGCTTGCTCAGGGGTCATGACTCCTACGAGCAGTACTTC.

The chain is built from TRBV6-5 and TRBJ2-5, with unresolved D. Germline lookup yields CDR1 MNHEY and CDR2 SVGAGI. The CDR3 is 13 residues long. The V end lost 6 bases, the J end lost 1 base, and 9 bases lay between the germline ends. CDR3: CASRRSTQETQYF. CDR3 DNA: TGTGCCAGCAGACGGAGCACCCAAGAGACCCAGTACTTC.

The CDR3 DNA sequence: TGTGCTAGTGGCCACGGCGGGGGCCGAGGTAATGAGCAGTTCTTC. Protein product: CASGHGGGRGNEQFF. This rearrangement joins TRBV12-5 to TRBJ2-1; D perhaps matches TRBD2 (7 bases). V shed 6 bases and J shed 7 bases, with 19 bases lying between them. This CDR3 has 15 residues. Germline assignment: CDR1 LGHNT and CDR2 FRNRAP.

The chain employs TRBV27 and TRBJ2-2, with TRBD2 identical over 15 bases. The J segment lost 5 bases and the V segment lost 6 bases, leaving 13 bases of the junction unmatched. Looked up from germline, CDR1 is MNHEY and CDR2 is SMNVEV (reference sequence). CDR3 length equals 19 residues. CDR3 amino acids: CASRPLGTSGGRGTGELFF. DNA for the CDR3: TGTGCCAGCAGGCCCTTAGGGACTAGCGGGGGGAGAGGAACCGGGGAGCTGTTTTTT.

J is TRBJ2-7 and V is TRBV19; a possible D gene is TRBD1 (5 bases). V dropped 0 bases and J dropped 6 bases, with 12 bases sitting between them. In germline, CDR1 is LNHDA, CDR2 SQIVND (reference sequence). This CDR3 contains 14 residues. The CDR3 DNA sequence: TGTGCCAGTAGTATAGATAAAGGGGCTGGCGAGCAGTACTTC. Translating gives CASSIDKGAGEQYF.

This sequence joins TRBV4-1 and TRBJ2-7, with 10 nucleotides matching TRBD1. V dropped 3 bases and J dropped 3; count of bases not matched to a gene: 11. This CDR3 has 17 residues. Germline values: CDR1 MGHRA, CDR2 YSYEKL. CDR3 sequence: CASSQGTGVSPHYEQYF. The CDR3 region has the DNA TGCGCCAGCAGCCAGGGGACAGGGGTCTCGCCGCACTACGAGCAGTACTTC.

The CDR3 bases are TGTGCCAGCAGCTTCTCAGGCAGATTCTATAATTCACCCCTCCACTTT. Amino acids: CASSFSGRFYNSPLHF. This chain uses TRBV11-3 with TRBJ1-6; D remains ambiguous. Germline lookup yields CDR1 SGHNT and CDR2 YENEEA. Trimming left V 3 bases short and J 3 bases short, with 12 bases between. The CDR3 covers 16 residues.

The rearrangement links TRBV12-2 to TRBJ2-7; TRBD2 is taken as the D call from the table, unchecked against the DNA. TRBV12-2 is a known pseudogene. The CDR3 totals 14 residues. The CDR3, as DNA: TGTGCAAGGGAGGAACTAGCGGGAACCTACGAGCAGTACTTC. This gives the protein CAREELAGTYEQYF.

The CDR3 DNA sequence: TGCGCCAGCAGCCCCCTCTCTACCGGAGAATCCGGGGAGCAGTTCTTC. Translated: CASSPLSTGESGEQFF. This sequence joins TRBV5-1 and TRBJ2-1; D gene ambiguous. Trimming took off 4 bases at V and 10 bases at J, with 24 bases between the two ends. The CDR3 spans 16 residues. CDR1 and CDR2 from the germline V gene are SGHRS and YFSETQ.

The V call is TRBV2, the J call TRBJ2-1, with 14 bases matching TRBD2. Germline CDR1 reads SNHLY; CDR2 reads FYNNEI. Trimming removed 4 bases from V and 10 bases from J; junction bases left unmatched: 6. The CDR3 runs to 15 residues. The CDR3 here is CASSGGTSGSREQFF. The CDR3 nucleotides read TGTGCCAGCAGTGGCGGGACTAGCGGGAGTCGGGAGCAGTTCTTC.

This clone was picked up one time. The chain recombines TRBV2 with TRBJ1-2, with no clear D. The germline V gene encodes CDR1 SNHLY and CDR2 FYNNEI. CDR3 length: 14 amino acids. The V end lost 4 bases, the J end lost 4 bases, and 13 bases lay between the germline ends. In nucleotides, the CDR3 is TGTGCCAGCAGTGGGGAGGGATTAATCTATGGCTACACCTTC. Translation gives CASSGEGLIYGYTF.

The chain has TRBV24-1 and TRBJ2-2; TRBD1 might be the D (5 bases). The CDR3 covers 16 residues. Trimming cost V 1 base and J 2 bases, with 10 bases left between them. CDR1 KGHDR and CDR2 SFDVKD come from the germline V gene. CDR3 amino acids: CATSDFATANTGELFF. The DNA for the CDR3 is TGTGCCACCAGTGATTTTGCGACAGCTAACACCGGGGAGCTGTTTTTT.

This clone was seen once. This rearrangement joins TRBV9 to TRBJ1-2, with 9 bases identical to TRBD1. From germline, CDR1 is SGDLS and CDR2 YYNGEE. The CDR3 sequence is 17 residues long. V gave up 0 bases and J gave up 4 bases; unmatched junction bases: 10. In nucleotides, the CDR3 is TGTGCCAGCAGCGTAGGGTCTTCGGGACAGGGTGGCTATGGCTACACCTTC. It specifies CASSVGSSGQGGYGYTF.

The CDR3 sequence: CSASIPTGREQFF. CDR3 in DNA: TGCAGTGCTAGTATCCCGACAGGTAGGGAACAGTTCTTC. V is TRBV20-1 and J is TRBJ2-1; D perhaps matches TRBD1 (6 bases). Trimming removed 3 bases from V and 13 bases from J, with 19 bases in between. The CDR3 is 13 residues long. The germline V gene has CDR1 DFQATT and CDR2 SNEGSKA (reference sequence).